A selection of T cell receptor beta chains follows, all from one sample in a study of pediatric ulcerative colitis. Some clones are missing from TCRdb's copy, which holds only in-frame ones; the method was immunoSEQ multiplex PCR. The data hold 20,000 to 25,000 clones, with 71% observed a single time. Input material: gut tissue. The source of these receptors is a boy between 10 and 17 years old with severe ulcerative colitis. CDR3s include the opening cysteine and the closing phenylalanine or tryptophan. Fields, in order: clone size, J gene, V gene, D gene, CDR3 protein, CDR3 DNA. D genes are given only for firm matches. A clone size is listed for some rows: how often the clone was seen (once, few, many), or a class if it is expanded.

size: few; J: TRBJ1-1; V: TRBV28; D: .; CDR3: CASSLQIEAFF; DNA: TGTGCCAGCAGCTTGCAGATAGAAGCTTTCTTT
size: .; J: TRBJ1-1; V: TRBV30; D: .; CDR3: CAPGPRVNTEAFF; DNA: TGTGCCCCCGGACCGAGGGTGAACACTGAAGCTTTCTTT
size: .; J: TRBJ1-2; V: TRBV7-9; D: TRBD1; CDR3: CASSLGQGSNYGYTF; DNA: TGTGCCAGCAGCTTAGGACAGGGATCTAACTATGGCTACACCTTC
size: .; J: TRBJ2-1; V: TRBV7-2; D: .; CDR3: CASSLIGVDGDEQFF; DNA: TGTGCCAGCAGCTTAATCGGGGTAGATGGGGATGAGCAGTTCTTC
size: .; J: TRBJ1-2; V: TRBV6-1; D: .; CDR3: CASSEAAGSYGYTF; DNA: TGTGCCAGCAGTGAAGCGGCAGGGAGTTATGGCTACACCTTC
size: .; J: TRBJ2-5; V: TRBV30; D: .; CDR3: CAWKEFGETQYF; DNA: TGTGCCTGGAAGGAGTTCGGAGAGACCCAGTACTTC
size: .; J: TRBJ1-2; V: TRBV5-8; D: TRBD1; CDR3: CASSFRDRPSYGYTF; DNA: TGTGCCAGCAGCTTCAGGGACAGGCCGAGCTATGGCTACACCTTC
size: .; J: TRBJ1-2; V: TRBV4-1; D: .; CDR3: CASSPRPGLDGYTF; DNA: TGCGCCAGCAGCCCCCGCCCGGGGTTGGATGGCTACACCTTC
size: .; J: TRBJ1-6; V: TRBV2; D: .; CDR3: CASSGHPGDSPLHF; DNA: TGTGCCAGCAGTGGCCATCCGGGTGATTCACCCCTCCACTTT
size: .; J: TRBJ2-3; V: TRBV18; D: TRBD2; CDR3: CASSPPGLAGTDTQYF; DNA: TGTGCCAGCTCACCCCCGGGACTAGCGGGCACAGATACGCAGTATTTT
size: few; J: TRBJ1-1; V: TRBV4-3; D: .; CDR3: CASSQDLAATNTEAFF; DNA: TGCGCCAGCAGCCAAGATCTGGCAGCTACGAACACTGAAGCTTTCTTT
size: .; J: TRBJ2-3; V: TRBV18; D: .; CDR3: CASSPSDTRAQYF; DNA: TGTGCCAGCTCACCATCGGATACGAGAGCGCAGTATTTT
size: .; J: TRBJ1-6; V: TRBV28; D: .; CDR3: CASSADQGTYNSPLHF; DNA: TGTGCCAGCAGTGCAGATCAGGGAACCTATAATTCACCCCTCCACTTT
size: .; J: TRBJ1-2; V: TRBV29-1; D: .; CDR3: CSVDFSDEGYTF; DNA: TGCAGCGTTGATTTTTCGGACGAGGGCTACACCTTC
size: .; J: TRBJ1-4; V: TRBV5-8; D: .; CDR3: CASSRDGEKLFF; DNA: TGTGCCAGCAGCCGGGACGGAGAAAAACTGTTTTTT
size: .; J: TRBJ1-4; V: TRBV6-1; D: .; CDR3: CASSEPGTEKLFF; DNA: TGTGCCAGCAGTGAACCCGGGACCGAAAAACTGTTTTTT
size: once; J: TRBJ1-5; V: TRBV7-2; D: TRBD1; CDR3: CASSKRPGTGGKQPQHF; DNA: TGTGCCAGCAGCAAGCGACCCGGGACAGGGGGGAAGCAGCCCCAGCATTTT
size: .; J: TRBJ2-1; V: TRBV2; D: .; CDR3: CASSEALRRNEQFF; DNA: TGTGCCAGCAGTGAAGCGCTTAGGCGGAATGAGCAGTTCTTC
size: .; J: TRBJ1-1; V: TRBV5-1; D: TRBD1; CDR3: CASSADRGEAFF; DNA: TGCGCCAGCAGCGCAGACAGGGGGGAAGCTTTCTTT
size: .; J: TRBJ1-1; V: TRBV6-6; D: TRBD1; CDR3: CASSYGQGNTEAFF; DNA: TGTGCCAGCAGTTACGGACAGGGGAACACTGAAGCTTTCTTT
size: .; J: TRBJ1-1; V: TRBV20-1; D: .; CDR3: CSATRQVTTFF; DNA: TGCAGTGCTACGAGACAGGTAACGACTTTCTTT
size: .; J: TRBJ2-3; V: TRBV7-3; D: TRBD2; CDR3: CASSWDSGGTDTQYF; DNA: TGTGCCAGCAGCTGGGACTCGGGAGGGACAGATACGCAGTATTTT
size: .; J: TRBJ2-7; V: TRBV27; D: TRBD1; CDR3: CASSDRGIMGYEQYF; DNA: TGTGCCAGCAGCGACAGGGGGATAATGGGCTACGAGCAGTACTTC
size: few; J: TRBJ2-5; V: TRBV19; D: TRBD2; CDR3: CASSIGLAGGQETQYF; DNA: TGTGCCAGTAGTATAGGACTAGCGGGGGGCCAAGAGACCCAGTACTTC
size: few; J: TRBJ2-5; V: TRBV5-1; D: .; CDR3: CASSYSRGGETQYF; DNA: TGCGCCAGCAGCTACTCCAGGGGAGGGGAGACCCAGTACTTC
size: .; J: TRBJ2-7; V: TRBV2; D: .; CDR3: CASRPDSYPYEQYF; DNA: TGTGCCAGCAGACCCGACAGTTACCCCTACGAGCAGTACTTC
size: .; J: TRBJ1-1; V: TRBV19; D: .; CDR3: CASSRIETTNTEAFF; DNA: TGTGCCAGTAGTAGAATAGAGACAACAAACACTGAAGCTTTCTTT
size: .; J: TRBJ1-5; V: TRBV6-1; D: .; CDR3: CASMDTSNQPQHF; DNA: TGTGCCAGCATGGACACTAGCAATCAGCCCCAGCATTTT
size: .; J: TRBJ1-1; V: TRBV19; D: .; CDR3: CASRSLGRGPGPPHRGAFF; DNA: TGTGCCAGTAGATCATTGGGAAGAGGGCCGGGACCCCCCCATCGGGGAGCTTTCTTT
size: .; J: TRBJ2-7; V: TRBV5-1; D: TRBD1; CDR3: CASSLGRQGLNEQYF; DNA: TGCGCCAGCAGCTTGGGCAGACAGGGCCTTAACGAGCAGTACTTC
size: .; J: TRBJ2-7; V: TRBV18; D: .; CDR3: CASSLPPGDEQYF; DNA: TGTGCCAGCTCACTCCCCCCCGGGGACGAGCAGTACTTC
size: .; J: TRBJ2-2; V: TRBV7-8; D: TRBD1; CDR3: CASSWTGGTTGELFF; DNA: TGTGCCAGCAGCTGGACAGGGGGTACCACCGGGGAGCTGTTTTTT
size: .; J: TRBJ2-3; V: TRBV18; D: TRBD2; CDR3: CASSPTAPPSGVQYF; DNA: TGTGCCAGCTCACCCACTGCCCCTCCTAGCGGGGTTCAGTATTTT
size: few; J: TRBJ1-2; V: TRBV6-1; D: .; CDR3: CASSEWASTNYGYTF; DNA: TGTGCCAGCAGTGAATGGGCCAGCACTAACTATGGCTACACCTTC
size: once; J: TRBJ2-3; V: TRBV2; D: .; CDR3: CASSRGTARTDTQYF; DNA: TGTGCCAGCAGTCGGGGGACGGCCCGCACAGATACGCAGTATTTT
size: once; J: TRBJ1-2; V: TRBV29-1; D: .; CDR3: CSVYGNGYTF; DNA: TGCAGCGTTTATGGAAATGGCTACACCTTC
size: .; J: TRBJ2-7; V: TRBV18; D: .; CDR3: CASSARAEDEQYF; DNA: TGTGCCAGCTCCGCTCGGGCGGAGGACGAGCAGTACTTC
size: .; J: TRBJ2-4; V: TRBV4-2; D: .; CDR3: CASSQVTRGLAKNIQYF; DNA: TGTGCCAGCAGCCAAGTAACGAGGGGACTAGCCAAAAACATTCAGTACTTC
size: .; J: TRBJ2-1; V: TRBV2; D: .; CDR3: CASNGGAEGFEQFF; DNA: TGTGCCAGCAATGGGGGGGCCGAGGGCTTCGAGCAGTTCTTC
size: .; J: TRBJ1-5; V: TRBV7-9; D: TRBD1; CDR3: CASSPTGNNQPQHF; DNA: TGTGCCAGCAGCCCGACAGGGAACAATCAGCCCCAGCATTTT
size: .; J: TRBJ1-1; V: TRBV2; D: TRBD1; CDR3: CASSIHRGHGGTEAFF; DNA: TGTGCCAGCAGTATCCACAGGGGGCATGGTGGAACTGAAGCTTTCTTT
size: few; J: TRBJ2-7; V: TRBV2; D: .; CDR3: CASSIRLVDNEQYF; DNA: TGTGCCAGCAGTATCCGACTAGTCGACAACGAGCAGTACTTC
size: .; J: TRBJ1-2; V: TRBV19; D: .; CDR3: CASSDQGRGYGYTF; DNA: TGTGCCAGTTCCGATCAGGGGAGGGGCTATGGCTACACCTTC
size: .; J: TRBJ1-6; V: TRBV30; D: TRBD1; CDR3: CAWSLGQGIGSPLHF; DNA: TGTGCCTGGAGCCTGGGACAGGGGATAGGTTCACCCCTCCACTTT
size: .; J: TRBJ2-7; V: TRBV5-4; D: TRBD1; CDR3: CASSLEGQGSAEQYF; DNA: TGTGCCAGCAGCTTGGAGGGACAGGGATCGGCCGAGCAGTACTTC
size: .; J: TRBJ2-7; V: TRBV18; D: TRBD2; CDR3: CASSPWEGYEQYF; DNA: TGTGCCAGCTCACCCTGGGAGGGCTACGAGCAGTACTTC